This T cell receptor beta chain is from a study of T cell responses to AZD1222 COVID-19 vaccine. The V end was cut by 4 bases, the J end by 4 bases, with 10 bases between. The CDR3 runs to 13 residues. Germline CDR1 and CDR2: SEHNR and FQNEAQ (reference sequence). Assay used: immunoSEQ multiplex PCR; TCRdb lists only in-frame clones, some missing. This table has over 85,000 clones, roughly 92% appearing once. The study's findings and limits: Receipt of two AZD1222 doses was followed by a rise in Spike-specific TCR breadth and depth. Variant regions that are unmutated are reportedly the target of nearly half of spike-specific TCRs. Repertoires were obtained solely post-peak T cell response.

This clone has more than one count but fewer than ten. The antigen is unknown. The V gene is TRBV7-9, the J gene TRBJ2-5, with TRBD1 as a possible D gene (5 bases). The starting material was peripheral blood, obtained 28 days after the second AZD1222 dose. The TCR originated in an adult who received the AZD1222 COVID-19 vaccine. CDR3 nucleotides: TGTGCCAGCAGCTCAAGGGGCCCAGAGACCCAGTACTTC. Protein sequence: CASSSRGPETQYF. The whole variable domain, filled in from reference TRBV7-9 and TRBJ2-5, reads DTGVSQNPRHKITKRGQNVTFRCDPISEHNRLYWYRQTLGQGPEFLTYFQNEAQLEKSRLLSDRFSAERPKGSFSTLEIQRTEQGDSAMYLCASSSRGPETQYFGPGTRLLVL.